Sequencing of this TCR beta chain was carried out in a study of cytomegalovirus exposure and HLA in healthy donors. Study-wide results and limits: At a 0.05 false discovery rate, a later analysis found roughly 17,000 TCR beta sequences to be associated with HLA alleles.

Comment on this clone: Its matching antigen is unknown.

60 Vbeta and 13 Jbeta primers were used in PCR. Libraries were prepared by immunoSEQ multiplex PCR; TCRdb keeps only in-frame clonotypes and omits some of them. The repertoire has around 200,000 clones, less than 85% of them found once; the top ten carry approximately 4.8%. J gave up 9 bases and V 7 bases, and 14 bases lay outside the gene matches. Germline V gives CDR1 MNHEY, CDR2 SVGAGI. This CDR3 has 15 residues. The V and J genes are TRBV6-5 and TRBJ2-1, with 8 bases lining up with TRBD2. Source material: PBMCs. The TCR comes from a man aged 25 to 40 in good health and CMV-seropositive. CDR3 amino acids: CASKQPGGRVGEQFF. The CDR3 DNA is TGTGCCAGCAAACAACCGGGGGGGCGAGTCGGTGAGCAGTTCTTC.